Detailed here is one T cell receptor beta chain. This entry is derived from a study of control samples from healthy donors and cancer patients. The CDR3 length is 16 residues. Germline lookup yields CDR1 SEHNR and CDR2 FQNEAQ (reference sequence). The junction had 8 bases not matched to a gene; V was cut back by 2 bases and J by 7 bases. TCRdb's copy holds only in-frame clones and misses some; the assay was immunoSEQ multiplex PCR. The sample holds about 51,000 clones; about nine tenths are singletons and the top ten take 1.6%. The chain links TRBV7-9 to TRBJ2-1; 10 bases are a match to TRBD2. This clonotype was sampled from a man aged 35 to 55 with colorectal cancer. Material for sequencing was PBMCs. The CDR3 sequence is CASSLSTSGIGNEQFF. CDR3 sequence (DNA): TGTGCCAGCAGCTTATCAACTAGCGGGATCGGAAATGAGCAGTTCTTC.